The T cell receptor (beta chain) described here comes from a study of OX40 agonist ivuxolimab in advanced cancers. Study-level information: Earlier treatment with anti-PD-1, anti-PD-L1 or anti-CTLA-4 was permitted, and about 40% had received some. There were three patients with partial responses, one having hepatocellular carcinoma and two cutaneous melanoma.

Autoimmune disease history or systemic immunosuppression barred patients. Using immunoSEQ multiplex PCR, the repertoire was profiled, and TCRdb retains in-frame clones only, with some absent. The sample shows some 60,000 clones, approximately 87% of them seen only once. Findings and caveats of the study: Dose levels from 0.1 to 3.0 mg/kg saw CD4+ and CD8+ blood T cells expand clonally by week 6.

The CDR3 spans 15 residues. The germline gives CDR1 KGHSH, CDR2 LQKENI. V trimming: 4 bases; J trimming: 4 bases; junction bases outside the gene matches: 6. Comment on this clone: Its specificity is unknown.

The starting material was CD4+ or CD8+ T cells sorted from blood, obtained in a trial of the OX40 agonist ivuxolimab. The chain is built from TRBV18 and TRBJ2-1; 8 positions match TRBD2. This TCR was sampled from an adult with an advanced solid tumor such as melanoma, head and neck, liver or kidney cancer. The CDR3 loop reads CASSREAGVYNEQFF. DNA for the CDR3: TGTGCCAGCTCACGGGAAGCGGGGGTGTACAATGAGCAGTTCTTC.